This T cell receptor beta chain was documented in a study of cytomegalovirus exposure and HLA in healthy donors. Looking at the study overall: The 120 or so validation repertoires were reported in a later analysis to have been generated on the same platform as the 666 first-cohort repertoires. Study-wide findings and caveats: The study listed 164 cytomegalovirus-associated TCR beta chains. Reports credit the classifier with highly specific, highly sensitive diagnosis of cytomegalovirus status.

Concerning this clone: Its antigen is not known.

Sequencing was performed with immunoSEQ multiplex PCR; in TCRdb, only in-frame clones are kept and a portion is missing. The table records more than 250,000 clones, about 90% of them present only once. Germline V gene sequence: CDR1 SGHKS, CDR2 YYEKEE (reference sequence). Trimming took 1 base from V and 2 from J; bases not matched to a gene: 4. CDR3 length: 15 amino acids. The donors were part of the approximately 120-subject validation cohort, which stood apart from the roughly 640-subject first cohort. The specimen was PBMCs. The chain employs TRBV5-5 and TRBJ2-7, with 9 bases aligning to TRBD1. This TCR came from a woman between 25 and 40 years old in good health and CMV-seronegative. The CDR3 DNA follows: TGTGCCAGCAGCTTGAGAGGGACAGGGACCTACGAGCAGTACTTC. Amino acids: CASSLRGTGTYEQYF.